Below are 19 T cell receptor beta chains sequenced from a single sample in a study of CD8 T cells in ankylosing spondylitis. TCRdb re-derived calls from the 5' RACE reads in MiXCR, one entry per CDR3 protein. The sample lists under 200,000 distinct CDR3 sequences, just over 9.5% occurring once. The sample consisted of blood, either unsorted or a sorted T cell fraction (not recorded which). The source is a female donor with ankylosing spondylitis or in good health (not recorded which).

This clonotype was detected only a few times. The chain joins TRBV20-1 to TRBJ2-7; 9 bases fit TRBD1. The V gene end was trimmed by 2 bases and the J gene end by 3 bases; junction bases not matched to a gene: 5. The V gene's germline CDR1 is DFQATT and CDR2 SNEGSKA (reference sequence). This CDR3 contains 14 residues. CDR3 in DNA: TGCAGTGCTAGATGGGACAGGGCAGTCTACGAGCAGTACTTC. Residues: CSARWDRAVYEQYF.

The chain couples TRBV5-1 to TRBJ2-3; 10 nucleotides line up with TRBD1. Per the germline V gene, CDR1 is SGHRS and CDR2 is YFSETQ. This CDR3 contains 15 residues. Unmatched junction bases numbered 4, after V lost 2 bases and J lost 4 bases. CDR3 nucleotides: TGCGCCAGCAGCTTCGGACAGGGGGGATCAGATACGCAGTATTTT. Amino acids: CASSFGQGGSDTQYF.

This clonotype was counted only a few times. The chain links TRBV7-9 to TRBJ2-7, with D perhaps being TRBD1 or TRBD2 (5 bases each). Trimming removed 6 bases from V and 6 bases from J, with 18 bases in between. Germline V CDR1 and CDR2: SEHNR, FQNEAQ (reference sequence). CDR3 length: 14 amino acids. The CDR3 DNA reads TGTGCCAGCAGTCCCGAGGGGAGAGGAGGCGAGCAGTACTTC. Translation gives CASSPEGRGGEQYF.

This clonotype was observed at least ten times. V and J are TRBV4-2 and TRBJ2-2; TRBD2 is a possible D gene (5 bases). Trimming stripped 2 bases from V and 2 bases from J, with 12 bases between. Germline V gene data show CDR1 as LGHNA and CDR2 as YNFKEQ. This CDR3 spans 16 amino acids. The CDR3 DNA is TGTGCCAGCAGCCAATTCTTGACTATCAACACCGGGGAGCTGTTTTTT. Its translation: CASSQFLTINTGELFF.

The chain couples TRBV5-4 to TRBJ1-1, with a possible D match to TRBD1 (5 bases). Germline CDR1 and CDR2: SGHNT and YYREEE (reference sequence). The CDR3 sequence is 13 residues long. Trimming took 3 bases from V and 1 from J, leaving 7 bases between them. The CDR3 reads CASSWDSNTEAFF. The CDR3 nucleotides read TGTGCCAGCAGCTGGGACTCGAACACTGAAGCTTTCTTT.

The chain combines TRBV18 with TRBJ2-5; 7 bases align to TRBD1. CDR3 length equals 15 residues. V shed 4 bases, J shed 5 bases, and the junction held 10 bases outside the gene matches. Germline V gives CDR1 KGHSH, CDR2 LQKENI. The CDR3 here is CASSHTDRTKETQYF. The DNA for the CDR3 is TGTGCCAGCTCACATACGGACAGGACAAAGGAGACCCAGTACTTC.

This clonotype has only one observation. The chain links TRBV7-6 to TRBJ2-2; 8 bases are shared with TRBD2. V lost 6 bases, J lost 7 bases, and 7 bases stayed unmatched. Germline loops: CDR1 SGHVS, CDR2 FNYEAQ. This CDR3 has 14 residues. CDR3 nucleotides: TGTGCCAGCAGTCCGGGAGGGTTGATCGGGGAGCTGTTTTTT. This gives the protein CASSPGGLIGELFF.

This clonotype was detected only a few times. The chain joins TRBV7-9 to TRBJ2-2; D may be TRBD1 (6 bases). Looked up from germline, CDR1 is SEHNR and CDR2 is FQNEAQ (reference sequence). CDR3 length: 15 amino acids. Trimming took off 5 bases at V and 2 bases at J, with 12 bases between the two ends. This CDR3 is CASSPRGTNTGELFF. The CDR3 DNA reads as TGTGCCAGCAGCCCTAGGGGGACCAACACCGGGGAGCTGTTTTTT.

This clonotype was found a few times. The V and J genes are TRBV18 and TRBJ1-2; a weak D match, TRBD1 (5 bases). The V and J ends lost 3 bases and 4 bases respectively, with 27 bases between them. CDR1 and CDR2 from the germline V gene are KGHSH and LQKENI. There are 19 residues in the CDR3. The CDR3 DNA sequence: TGTGCCAGCTCACCGCCACTTCGAAGGCTGGGGCTCTCTCTCTATGGCTACACCTTC. Its translation is CASSPPLRRLGLSLYGYTF.

The J gene is TRBJ1-1, the V gene TRBV27; D may be TRBD1 (5 bases). The CDR3 runs to 13 residues. CDR1 and CDR2 from the germline V gene are MNHEY and SMNVEV (reference sequence). V gave up 7 bases and J gave up 7 bases, with 16 bases separating them. CDR3 sequence: CASTIGRGSEAFF. The CDR3 nucleotides are TGTGCCAGCACCATAGGGAGGGGCAGTGAAGCTTTCTTT.

This clonotype was observed a handful of times. The genes are TRBV6-2 or TRBV6-3 and TRBJ2-3, with 7 nucleotides matching TRBD2. The CDR3 runs 14 residues. Trimming removed 7 bases from V and 2 bases from J; junction bases left unmatched: 6. CDR1 MNHEY and CDR2 SVGEGT come from the germline V gene. This CDR3 reads CASKSGTITDTQYF. The CDR3, as DNA: TGTGCCAGCAAGAGCGGGACCATCACAGATACGCAGTATTTT.

This clonotype was counted only a few times. The chain combines TRBV6-6 with TRBJ2-7; TRBD2 is a possible D gene (5 bases). Germline loops: CDR1 MNHNY, CDR2 SVGAGI (reference sequence). The CDR3 length is 13 residues. Trimming cost V 0 bases and J 4 bases, with 7 bases left between them. The chain's CDR3 is CASSYSEAYEQYF. The DNA for the CDR3 is TGTGCCAGCAGTTACTCGGAGGCTTACGAGCAGTACTTC.

In its sample, this clonotype was seen a few times. J is TRBJ2-1 and V is TRBV13, with D tentatively TRBD2 (5 bases). Trimming cost V 5 bases and J 4 bases, with 12 bases left between them. Germline assignment: CDR1 PRHDT and CDR2 FYEKMQ (reference sequence). The CDR3 covers 14 residues. In DNA, the CDR3 is TGTGCCAGCAGCATAAACAGCGGTTACAATGAGCAGTTCTTC. As protein: CASSINSGYNEQFF.

J is TRBJ1-1 and V is TRBV20-1; D remains unclear. Per the germline V gene, CDR1 is DFQATT and CDR2 is SNEGSKA (reference sequence). Trimming stripped 6 bases from V and 10 bases from J, with 12 bases between. This CDR3 has 10 amino acids. The CDR3 DNA sequence: TGCAGTGCACTAAGGGTGGGAGCTTTCTTT. This gives the protein CSALRVGAFF.

V usage is TRBV2 and J usage is TRBJ2-1; D gene uncertain. Trimming pared 4 bases from V and 5 bases from J, leaving 3 bases between. Germline CDR1 is SNHLY and CDR2 is FYNNEI. This CDR3 region has 11 residues. The CDR3: CASSGNNEQFF. CDR3 nucleotide sequence: TGTGCCAGCAGTGGAAACAATGAGCAGTTCTTC.

About this clonotype itself: A read error may be the cause here, since a much bigger clone is one base away. J is TRBJ2-1 and V is TRBV7-9; the D gene is possibly TRBD2 (6 bases). Looked up from germline, CDR1 is SEHNR and CDR2 is FQNEAQ (reference sequence). The CDR3 has 16 amino acids. The CDR3 spells CASSFGWTQDYSEQFF. In DNA form, the CDR3 reads TGTGCCAGCAGCTTCGGTTGGACCCAGGACTACAGTGAGCAGTTCTTC.

On this clonotype itself: Its ends do not fully match the called genes, so a read error is possible. CDR3 amino acids: CAGSLSGTQYF. DNA of the CDR3: TGTGCCGGCAGCTTAAGCGGTACGCAGTATTTT. This sequence joins TRBV9 and TRBJ2-3; a weak D match, TRBD2 (5 bases). There are 11 residues in the CDR3. Per germline, CDR1 SGDLS and CDR2 YYNGEE.

Ten or more counts support this clonotype. V gene TRBV5-1 combines with J gene TRBJ1-1; D unclear. The ends were cut back, 4 bases at V and 1 base at J, with 14 bases in the middle. Looked up from germline, CDR1 is SGHRS and CDR2 is YFSETQ. This CDR3 has 15 residues. CDR3 in DNA: TGCGCCAGCAGCCCCCACCAGTTTCAGAACACTGAAGCTTTCTTT. Translation gives CASSPHQFQNTEAFF.

The sample holds a few counts of this clonotype. The genes are TRBV6-2 or TRBV6-3 and TRBJ1-2, with a tentative D call TRBD1 (5 bases). The V and J ends lost 6 bases and 4 bases respectively, with 12 bases between them. This CDR3 region has 13 residues. Germline CDR1 reads MNHEY; CDR2 reads SVGEGT. The CDR3 DNA reads as TGTGCCAGCAGCCCCGGGGGGACCTATGGCTACACCTTC. Translating it yields CASSPGGTYGYTF.